These T cell receptor beta chains were read from a single sample in a study of blood T cell repertoires in COVID-19. Sequenced by immunoSEQ multiplex PCR; TCRdb stores in-frame clones only, minus some. The table records about 220,000 clones, around 80% of them present only once. Material: peripheral blood. Receptor source: a human donor in a cohort sampled during active COVID-19. The CDR3 runs from the conserved cysteine through the conserved F or W. Each record gives: J gene, clone size, D gene, V gene, CDR3 DNA, CDR3 protein. The D gene is left open where the match is weak. Clone sizes are given selectively: once, few, many, or a class where the clone is expanded.

J: TRBJ2-2; size: few; D: .; V: TRBV18; DNA: TGTGCCAGCTCACCACCGAGCCCCTGGGAGCTGTTTTTT; CDR3: CASSPPSPWELFF
J: TRBJ2-7; size: .; D: .; V: TRBV5-5; DNA: TGTGCCAGCAGCTTGGCCTCAGGGGAATACGAGCAGTACTTC; CDR3: CASSLASGEYEQYF
J: TRBJ2-5; size: .; D: .; V: TRBV6-1; DNA: TGTGCCAGCAGTGAAGCGACAGTCCAAGAGACCCAGTACTTC; CDR3: CASSEATVQETQYF
J: TRBJ1-1; size: .; D: .; V: TRBV27; DNA: TGTGCCAGCAGTTCCTCCGGTACTATGAACACTGAAGCTTTCTTT; CDR3: CASSSSGTMNTEAFF
J: TRBJ2-7; size: .; D: .; V: TRBV30; DNA: TGTGCCTGGAGGGAGGGGCTCTACGAGCAGTACTTC; CDR3: CAWREGLYEQYF
J: TRBJ2-6; size: .; D: .; V: TRBV9; DNA: TGTGCCAGCAGCGTAGGGGCAGGTCTTAACGTCCTGACTTTC; CDR3: CASSVGAGLNVLTF
J: TRBJ2-3; size: .; D: .; V: TRBV7-3; DNA: TGTGCCAGCAGCTTATCGGGAATAGAAGATACGCAGTATTTT; CDR3: CASSLSGIEDTQYF
J: TRBJ2-1; size: .; D: TRBD2; V: TRBV9; DNA: TGTGCCAGCAGCGTAGGGGGTTCTGGCGCGGGAGGTTACAATGAGCAGTTCTTC; CDR3: CASSVGGSGAGGYNEQFF
J: TRBJ2-7; size: .; D: .; V: TRBV2; DNA: TGTGCCAGCAGCGCAGGAGGGGCCGCTTCGGGCGAGCAGTACTTC; CDR3: CASSAGGAASGEQYF
J: TRBJ1-1; size: .; D: .; V: TRBV10-3; DNA: TGTGCCATCAGTGGTGTCCGGGACACAGCTTTCTTT; CDR3: CAISGVRDTAFF
J: TRBJ1-2; size: .; D: .; V: TRBV9; DNA: TGTGCCAGCAGCGCGGGAGACAGTGGCTATGGCTACACCTTC; CDR3: CASSAGDSGYGYTF
J: TRBJ1-5; size: .; D: .; V: TRBV2; DNA: TGTGCCAGCAGTGAAGAGCGCGGGGGGGGACAGCCCCAGCATTTT; CDR3: CASSEERGGGQPQHF
J: TRBJ1-5; size: .; D: .; V: TRBV6-6; DNA: TGTGCCAGCAGTTACGCGGCCGGGGATAGCAATCAGCCCCAGCATTTT; CDR3: CASSYAAGDSNQPQHF
J: TRBJ1-1; size: .; D: .; V: TRBV5-1; DNA: TGCGCCAGCAGCTCCGGGGTCGTCGCTGAAGCTTTCTTT; CDR3: CASSSGVVAEAFF
J: TRBJ1-2; size: .; D: .; V: TRBV27; DNA: TGTGCCAGCAGTTTATCGAGGGCTAACTATGGCTACACCTTC; CDR3: CASSLSRANYGYTF
J: TRBJ2-7; size: .; D: TRBD2; V: TRBV11-2; DNA: TGTGCCAGCAGCTTAGGACCGGGGGGGTACGAGCAGTACTTC; CDR3: CASSLGPGGYEQYF
J: TRBJ1-1; size: .; D: .; V: TRBV7-8; DNA: TGTGCCAGCAGCTCTACAGGGACGAACACTGAAGCTTTCTTT; CDR3: CASSSTGTNTEAFF
J: TRBJ2-5; size: .; D: .; V: TRBV9; DNA: TGTGCCAGCAGCCCCGGGACACAACTTCAAGAGACCCAGTACTTC; CDR3: CASSPGTQLQETQYF
J: TRBJ2-3; size: .; D: TRBD2; V: TRBV6-6; DNA: TGTGCCAGCAGTTACTCGAGAGCGGGAGGGAGAGATACGCAGTATTTT; CDR3: CASSYSRAGGRDTQYF
J: TRBJ1-4; size: .; D: .; V: TRBV2; DNA: TGTGCCAGCAGTCCCCGCCCCGCAGGGTGGGTTAGTGAAAAACTGTTTTTT; CDR3: CASSPRPAGWVSEKLFF
J: TRBJ1-2; size: .; D: TRBD1; V: TRBV6-6; DNA: TGTGCCAGCAGTTACCCTACCGGGACAGAAAGCTACACCTTC; CDR3: CASSYPTGTESYTF
J: TRBJ1-2; size: once; D: TRBD1; V: TRBV10-3; DNA: TGTGCCATCAGGGGGGACAGCAACTATGGCTACACCTTC; CDR3: CAIRGDSNYGYTF
J: TRBJ2-5; size: .; D: .; V: TRBV5-6; DNA: TGTGCCAGCAGCTTTATAGCACAAGAGACCCAGTACTTC; CDR3: CASSFIAQETQYF
J: TRBJ2-7; size: few; D: TRBD2; V: TRBV19; DNA: TGTGCCAGTAGTTTAAGCGGGAGTTCGTACGAGCAGTACTTC; CDR3: CASSLSGSSYEQYF
J: TRBJ2-1; size: .; D: .; V: TRBV6-5; DNA: TGTGCCAGCAGTACAGGGTTTTCCAATGAGCAGTTCTTC; CDR3: CASSTGFSNEQFF
J: TRBJ2-7; size: few; D: .; V: TRBV6-5; DNA: TGTGCCAGCAGTTACCAGGGGGGCGAGCAGTACTTC; CDR3: CASSYQGGEQYF
J: TRBJ2-1; size: once; D: .; V: TRBV7-2; DNA: TGTGCCAGCAGCTTTGGGACACCCCGGTTAGGTGAGCAGTTCTTC; CDR3: CASSFGTPRLGEQFF
J: TRBJ2-3; size: .; D: .; V: TRBV28; DNA: TGTGCCAGCAGTTTATCGGGGACAGATACGCAGTATTTT; CDR3: CASSLSGTDTQYF
J: TRBJ2-1; size: .; D: .; V: TRBV14; DNA: TGTGCCAGCAGTACGATAGCTAATGCCTACAATGAGCAGTTCTTC; CDR3: CASSTIANAYNEQFF
J: TRBJ2-1; size: medium-sized; D: TRBD2; V: TRBV27; DNA: TGTGCCAGCAGTTTAGCTAGCGGACACGATGAGCAGTTCTTC; CDR3: CASSLASGHDEQFF
J: TRBJ2-7; size: .; D: TRBD1; V: TRBV5-6; DNA: TGTGCCAGCAGCCGGACAGGGGTCGCCTACGAGCAGTACTTC; CDR3: CASSRTGVAYEQYF
J: TRBJ1-2; size: .; D: .; V: TRBV5-1; DNA: TGCGCCAGCAGCCTGGGGCAGGGCCTCTATGGCTACACCTTC; CDR3: CASSLGQGLYGYTF
J: TRBJ1-2; size: .; D: TRBD1; V: TRBV27; DNA: TGTGCCAGCAGTTTATTCCGCAGGGGGCAAGCTAACTATGGCTACACCTTC; CDR3: CASSLFRRGQANYGYTF
J: TRBJ2-1; size: .; D: TRBD2; V: TRBV7-6; DNA: TGTGCCAGCAGCTTAGCGAGATTAGCGGGAGGGCCGGAGGAGCAGTTCTTC; CDR3: CASSLARLAGGPEEQFF
J: TRBJ1-1; size: .; D: .; V: TRBV19; DNA: TGTGCCAGTAGTAAAACGGACTGGGCTGAAGCTTTCTTT; CDR3: CASSKTDWAEAFF
J: TRBJ1-3; size: few; D: .; V: TRBV19; DNA: TGTGCCAGTAGTACTCCTCGGGGGGCCACTGGAAACACCATATATTTT; CDR3: CASSTPRGATGNTIYF
J: TRBJ2-7; size: few; D: .; V: TRBV4-1; DNA: TGCGCCAGCAGCCAAGGGATTTTAGACACCGAGCAGTACTTC; CDR3: CASSQGILDTEQYF
J: TRBJ2-3; size: few; D: .; V: TRBV7-2; DNA: TGTGCCAGCAGCTTCCTAGCTAGAGATACGCAGTATTTT; CDR3: CASSFLARDTQYF
J: TRBJ2-7; size: .; D: TRBD1; V: TRBV27; DNA: TGTGCCAGCAGTGGTGCCGGGACAGGGGGATACGAGCAGTACTTC; CDR3: CASSGAGTGGYEQYF
J: TRBJ1-4; size: .; D: TRBD1; V: TRBV12-3/TRBV12-4; DNA: TGTGCCAGCAGTACAGGGGTGGTAGGAAAACTGTTTTTT; CDR3: CASSTGVVGKLFF
J: TRBJ2-7; size: few; D: TRBD1; V: TRBV6-5; DNA: TGTGCCAGCAAGGGGGCCCACTACGAGCAGTACTTC; CDR3: CASKGAHYEQYF